Listed here is a single TCR beta chain. Its antigen is unidentified. Sample treatment: treatment-naive control, cytoreductive nephrectomy. These data come from a study of radiation and T cells in renal cell carcinoma. General study findings and limits: Compared with controls, irradiated tumors showed greater TCR clonality. Tumor samples were small regions of 0.9 to 1 g. Irradiated tumors held more dominant CDR3 motifs than control tumors.

The CDR3 consists of 13 residues. Looked up from germline, CDR1 is SNHLY and CDR2 is FYNNEI. J gave up 7 bases and V 8 bases, and 11 bases lay outside the gene matches. TCRdb's copy holds only in-frame clones and misses some; the assay was immunoSEQ multiplex PCR. The sample contains about 23,000 clones, about three fifths of which appear only once. This sequence was found in a man in his forties or fifties with renal cell carcinoma. Source: tumor tissue, taken from a patient whose treatment was nephrectomy without radiotherapy. The V and J genes are TRBV2 and TRBJ2-7, with 7 bases identical to TRBD1. The CDR3 sequence: CASFPTGANEQYF. The CDR3 DNA reads TGTGCCAGCTTCCCCACAGGGGCTAATGAGCAGTACTTC.